This T cell receptor (beta chain) was observed in a study of cytomegalovirus exposure and HLA in healthy donors. Study observations and caveats: Donor immune exposure was known only as CMV serostatus. For most subjects, TCR beta sequences were reported to predict HLA-A and HLA-B alleles with accuracy.

PCR was performed using 60 Vbeta and 13 Jbeta primers. Repertoires were generated with immunoSEQ multiplex PCR, while TCRdb's copy carries only in-frame clones and drops some. The sample holds roughly 34,000 clones, 84% seen once. Comments on this clone: What it recognizes is unknown.

CDR1 is MDHEN and CDR2 is SYDVKM in the germline V gene. This CDR3 is 13 amino acids long. V dropped 5 bases and J dropped 5; count of bases not matched to a gene: 3. The chain links TRBV28 to TRBJ2-7; 10 bases are shared with TRBD1. The TCR sequence derives from a woman aged 18-29 years in good health and CMV-seronegative. Material: PBMCs. For the CDR3, the DNA is TGTGCCAGCAGTCGTGACAGGGGGCACGAGCAGTACTTC. Amino acid sequence: CASSRDRGHEQYF.